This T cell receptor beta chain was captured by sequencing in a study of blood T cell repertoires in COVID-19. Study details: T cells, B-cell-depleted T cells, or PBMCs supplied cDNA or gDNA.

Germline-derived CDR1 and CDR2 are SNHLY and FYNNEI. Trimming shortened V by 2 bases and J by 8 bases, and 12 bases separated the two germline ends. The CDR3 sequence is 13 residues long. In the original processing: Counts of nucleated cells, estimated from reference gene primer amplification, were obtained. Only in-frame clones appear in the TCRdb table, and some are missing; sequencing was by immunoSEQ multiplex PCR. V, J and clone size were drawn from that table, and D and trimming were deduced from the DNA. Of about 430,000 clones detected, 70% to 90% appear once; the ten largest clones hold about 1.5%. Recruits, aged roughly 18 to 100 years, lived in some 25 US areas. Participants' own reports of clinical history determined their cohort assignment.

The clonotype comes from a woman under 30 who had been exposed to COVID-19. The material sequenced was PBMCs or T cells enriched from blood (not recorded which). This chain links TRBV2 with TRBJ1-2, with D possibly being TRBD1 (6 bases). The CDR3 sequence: CASSEWAGEGYTF. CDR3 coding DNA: TGTGCCAGCAGTGAATGGGCAGGGGAAGGCTACACCTTC.